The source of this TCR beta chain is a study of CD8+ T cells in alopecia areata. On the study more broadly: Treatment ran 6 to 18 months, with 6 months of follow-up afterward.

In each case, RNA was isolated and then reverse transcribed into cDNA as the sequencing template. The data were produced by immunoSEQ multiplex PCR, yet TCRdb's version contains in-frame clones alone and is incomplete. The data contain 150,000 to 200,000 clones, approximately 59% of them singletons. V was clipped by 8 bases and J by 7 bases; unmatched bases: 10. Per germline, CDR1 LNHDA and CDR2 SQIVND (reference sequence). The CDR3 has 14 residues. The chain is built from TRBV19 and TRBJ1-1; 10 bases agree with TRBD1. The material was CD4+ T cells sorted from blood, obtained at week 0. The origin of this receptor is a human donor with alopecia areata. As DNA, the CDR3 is TGTGCCAGTCGGGACAGGGGAGGCAGTAGTGAAGCTTTCTTT. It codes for CASRDRGGSSEAFF. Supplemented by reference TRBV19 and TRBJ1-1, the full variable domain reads DGGITQSPKYLFRKEGQNVTLSCEQNLNHDAMYWYRQDPGQGLRLIYYSQIVNDFQKGDIAEGYSVSREKKESFPLTVTSAQKNPTAFYLCASRDRGGSSEAFFGQGTRLTVV.